This is a list of T cell receptor beta chains from one sample in a study of cytomegalovirus exposure and HLA in healthy donors. The repertoire was sequenced with immunoSEQ multiplex PCR; TCRdb's copy has only in-frame clones and lacks some. Of around 120,000 clones listed, approximately 78% are singletons. The specimen was PBMCs. The receptor set was obtained from a woman in her 30s in good health and CMV-seropositive. The CDR3 runs from the conserved cysteine through the conserved F or W. The D gene is left open where the match is weak. Only part of the rows carry a size: once, few, many, or a class if the clone is expanded.

v_gene	j_gene	d_gene	abundance	CDR3aa	CDR3nt
TRBV7-3	TRBJ2-1	TRBD1	-	CASSSQPRQGAYNEQFF	TGTGCCAGCAGCTCTCAACCCCGACAGGGGGCGTACAATGAGCAGTTCTTC
TRBV7-3	TRBJ2-1	TRBD1	-	CASSLDRGSYNEQFF	TGTGCCAGCAGCTTAGACAGGGGCTCCTACAATGAGCAGTTCTTC
TRBV29-1	TRBJ1-4	-	-	CSVVTDATNEKLFF	TGCAGCGTTGTGACAGACGCAACTAATGAAAAACTGTTTTTT
TRBV7-3	TRBJ2-1	TRBD2	-	CASSLASGGYNEQFF	TGTGCCAGCAGCTTGGCTAGCGGGGGGTACAATGAGCAGTTCTTC
TRBV15	TRBJ2-7	-	few	CATSRRDGGSYEQYF	TGTGCCACCAGCAGGCGGGACGGAGGATCCTACGAGCAGTACTTC
TRBV7-2	TRBJ2-5	TRBD2	-	CASSSSGGPYETQYF	TGTGCCAGCAGCTCTAGCGGGGGCCCATATGAGACCCAGTACTTC
TRBV30	TRBJ1-1	-	-	CAYYLNTEAFF	TGTGCCTATTACTTAAACACTGAAGCTTTCTTT
TRBV14	TRBJ1-1	-	few	CASSQSPRTEAFF	TGTGCCAGCAGCCAGTCTCCCCGGACTGAAGCTTTCTTT
TRBV6-6	TRBJ1-1	-	-	CASSDSKGVLNTEAFF	TGTGCCAGCAGCGACAGTAAAGGTGTCCTGAACACTGAAGCTTTCTTT
TRBV7-9	TRBJ2-3	TRBD1	-	CASSSGQGLADTQYF	TGTGCCAGCAGCTCTGGACAGGGGCTAGCAGATACGCAGTATTTT
TRBV7-9	TRBJ2-3	-	-	CASSPWTAGYTDTQYF	TGTGCCAGCAGCCCCTGGACGGCGGGATACACAGATACGCAGTATTTT
TRBV19	TRBJ1-5	-	-	CASSIEWETGHSSNQPQHF	TGTGCCAGTAGTATAGAATGGGAGACAGGCCACTCTAGCAATCAGCCCCAGCATTTT
TRBV6-1	TRBJ1-2	-	-	CATRTTTNYGYTF	TGTGCCACCCGGACAACCACTAACTATGGCTACACCTTC
TRBV27	TRBJ1-2	TRBD1	-	CASSLMTGDLYGYTF	TGTGCCAGCAGTCTAATGACAGGGGACCTTTATGGCTACACCTTC
TRBV27	TRBJ2-1	TRBD1	-	CASGQGWNEQFF	TGTGCCAGCGGACAGGGATGGAATGAGCAGTTCTTC
TRBV15	TRBJ1-3	-	-	CATSKKGVSGNTIYF	TGTGCCACCAGCAAAAAGGGGGTCTCGGGAAACACCATATATTTT
TRBV28	TRBJ1-1	-	-	CASGGRAGVAEAFF	TGTGCCAGCGGCGGCCGGGCGGGTGTCGCTGAAGCTTTCTTT
TRBV28	TRBJ2-5	TRBD1	-	CASTLQQGGETQYF	TGTGCCAGCACGCTCCAACAGGGGGGAGAGACCCAGTACTTC
TRBV7-9	TRBJ2-1	TRBD2	once	CASSFSREGNEQFF	TGTGCCAGCAGCTTCAGCAGGGAGGGCAATGAGCAGTTCTTC
TRBV29-1	TRBJ1-1	-	-	CSVDRRVTEAFF	TGCAGCGTCGATCGGAGGGTTACTGAAGCTTTCTTT
TRBV7-3	TRBJ2-1	-	-	CASSPSGSVFNNEQFF	TGTGCCAGCAGCCCCTCGGGGAGTGTCTTCAACAATGAGCAGTTCTTC
TRBV4-1	TRBJ1-2	-	-	CASSQYPRGQYGYTF	TGCGCCAGCAGCCAATACCCCCGCGGACAGTATGGCTACACCTTC
TRBV5-4	TRBJ2-7	-	-	CASSSGQKGEQYF	TGTGCCAGCAGCTCGGGACAAAAGGGCGAGCAGTACTTC
TRBV7-6	TRBJ2-1	TRBD1	-	CASPKLWGQSDEQFF	TGTGCCAGCCCAAAGCTGTGGGGACAGAGCGATGAGCAGTTCTTC
TRBV5-1	TRBJ2-1	TRBD1	-	CASSLEGQGYNEQFF	TGCGCCAGCAGCTTGGAGGGACAGGGGTACAATGAGCAGTTCTTC
TRBV4-3	TRBJ2-7	-	-	CASSLARTGIEQYF	TGCGCCAGCAGTCTCGCTAGAACCGGGATCGAGCAGTACTTC
TRBV2	TRBJ2-1	TRBD1	few	CASSGQGSSYNEQFF	TGTGCCAGCAGTGGACAGGGTAGCTCCTACAATGAGCAGTTCTTC
TRBV18	TRBJ1-5	TRBD1	-	CASSPRDRGNQPQHF	TGTGCCAGCTCACCACGGGACAGGGGAAATCAGCCCCAGCATTTT
TRBV18	TRBJ2-3	TRBD2	-	CASSPASGGTDTQYF	TGTGCCAGCTCCCCCGCTAGCGGGGGGACAGATACGCAGTATTTT
TRBV5-4	TRBJ2-5	TRBD2	-	CATSGDQETQYF	TGTGCCACTAGCGGGGACCAAGAGACCCAGTACTTC
TRBV27	TRBJ2-7	-	-	CASSFRPDSSYEQYF	TGTGCCAGCAGTTTCCGCCCAGACAGCTCCTACGAGCAGTACTTC
TRBV5-1	TRBJ1-3	TRBD1	-	CASSTGTGARSSGNTIYF	TGCGCCAGCTCAACCGGGACAGGAGCACGATCATCTGGAAACACCATATATTTT
TRBV2	TRBJ2-7	-	-	CASSVSRGYSYEQYF	TGTGCCAGCAGTGTCAGTAGGGGATACTCCTACGAGCAGTACTTC
TRBV2	TRBJ1-2	-	-	CASSDGYTF	TGTGCCAGTTCAGATGGCTACACCTTC
TRBV6-1	TRBJ1-5	-	-	CASSGPAIPQGQPQHF	TGTGCCAGCAGTGGGCCCGCGATTCCACAGGGACAGCCCCAGCATTTT
TRBV19	TRBJ1-6	-	-	CASSLNSNRNSPLHF	TGTGCCAGTAGTCTCAACTCTAATCGGAATTCACCCCTCCACTTT
TRBV7-3	TRBJ2-2	TRBD2	-	CASSLAGDNTGELFF	TGTGCCAGCAGCCTAGCGGGGGATAACACCGGGGAGCTGTTTTTT
TRBV5-4	TRBJ1-1	-	-	CASRAGDVFDTEAFF	TGTGCCAGCCGGGCGGGGGATGTTTTTGACACTGAAGCTTTCTTT
TRBV11-3	TRBJ2-2	TRBD1	few	CASSETTGENTGELFF	TGTGCCAGCAGCGAGACGACAGGGGAGAACACCGGGGAGCTGTTTTTT
TRBV7-9	TRBJ1-2	TRBD1	-	CSSSLGQGAIESGYTF	TGTTCCAGCAGCTTAGGGCAGGGGGCGATTGAAAGTGGCTACACCTTC
TRBV6-1	TRBJ2-3	-	-	CASSASGPFTDTQYF	TGTGCCAGCAGTGCGTCGGGTCCCTTCACAGATACGCAGTATTTT
TRBV10-1	TRBJ2-3	TRBD2	-	CASSDLFGGTSTDTQYF	TGCGCCAGCAGTGACCTATTCGGGGGGACTAGCACAGATACGCAGTATTTT
TRBV5-6	TRBJ2-3	TRBD2	-	CASSLKLAGSTDTQYF	TGTGCCAGCAGCTTGAAGCTAGCGGGGAGCACAGATACGCAGTATTTT
TRBV7-9	TRBJ2-5	TRBD2	-	CASSLWGGSQQETQYF	TGTGCCAGCAGCTTGTGGGGGGGGTCCCAGCAAGAGACCCAGTACTTC
TRBV5-5	TRBJ2-7	TRBD1	-	CASTPRGGTYEQYF	TGTGCCAGCACCCCCCGAGGGGGCACCTACGAGCAGTACTTC
TRBV30	TRBJ1-5	TRBD1	-	CAWGGGQGQPQHF	TGTGCCTGGGGCGGGGGACAGGGTCAGCCCCAGCATTTT
TRBV4-2	TRBJ1-3	-	-	CASSPQTADRSSGNTIYF	TGTGCCAGCAGCCCACAAACCGCGGACAGAAGCTCTGGAAACACCATATATTTT
TRBV10-3	TRBJ2-1	TRBD1	-	CATKGQFAREISYNEQFF	TGTGCCACTAAGGGACAGTTCGCTAGGGAGATATCCTACAATGAGCAGTTCTTC
TRBV10-1	TRBJ2-5	TRBD1	-	CARGRDRALVAQYF	TGCGCCAGGGGGCGGGACAGGGCCTTAGTGGCCCAGTACTTC
TRBV7-6	TRBJ2-6	-	-	CASSLVRYRSGANVLTF	TGTGCCAGCAGCTTAGTTCGTTACAGATCTGGGGCCAACGTCCTGACTTTC
TRBV6-6	TRBJ1-1	-	-	CASSSPTETEAFF	TGTGCCAGCAGTTCCCCGACAGAGACTGAAGCTTTCTTT
TRBV7-8	TRBJ1-1	-	-	CASSLAEDLLGRAAFGAFF	TGTGCCAGCAGCTTAGCGGAAGATCTCCTGGGCAGGGCCGCGTTTGGAGCTTTCTTT
TRBV6-5	TRBJ2-7	-	-	CASRAGYTYEQYF	TGTGCCAGCAGGGCGGGGTACACCTACGAGCAGTACTTC
TRBV6-5	TRBJ2-5	-	-	CASSYSPPGRGETQYF	TGTGCCAGCAGTTACTCCCCGCCGGGTCGGGGGGAGACCCAGTACTTC